Detailed here is one TCR beta chain. Its matching antigen is unknown. Generated by immunoSEQ multiplex PCR, the TCRdb table keeps only in-frame clones and is missing some. The table has more than 80,000 clones, 75% to 90% seen once. These data are taken from a study of T cell responses to AZD1222 COVID-19 vaccine. Study conclusions and caveats: Nearly half of spike-specific TCRs reportedly target unmutated variant regions. No repertoire was sampled before or during the peak T cell response, only after it.

Germline V gene sequence: CDR1 LGHDT, CDR2 YNNKEL (reference sequence). This CDR3 is 15 amino acids long. The V and J ends lost 2 bases and 12 bases, in that order; junction bases with no gene match: 10. This chain uses TRBV3-1 (or the pseudogene TRBV3-2) with TRBJ2-1; TRBD2 agrees at 10 bases. The TCR was taken from an adult who received the AZD1222 COVID-19 vaccine. The starting material was peripheral blood, obtained 28 days after the second AZD1222 dose. CDR3 amino acids: CASSQNLAGAIGQFF. In DNA form, the CDR3 reads TGTGCCAGCAGCCAAAACCTAGCGGGGGCTATTGGGCAGTTCTTC.